The clone carrying this TCR beta chain was detected a few times. What it recognizes is unknown. The TCRbeta library was prepared with unique molecular identifiers. From the PCR reads, TCRdb called clonotypes with MiXCR, one entry per CDR3 protein. The table lists some 600,000 distinct CDR3 sequences, 13% of them singletons. The data are from a study of T-cell reconstitution after alpha-beta-depleted transplantation in children. Regarding the study as a whole: By about two months after transplant, alpha-beta T cells reportedly arose from several hundred graft clones that had expanded. Surviving thymic progenitors and recipient T cells were the source of high TCRbeta diversity at day 60 in some patients.

This receptor was taken from a male patient under 18 who had a stem cell transplant for acute myeloid leukemia, so the T cells may come from the graft donor. Sequencing was performed on PBMCs, mostly from graft donor cells, taken 360 days after TCRalphabeta/CD19-depleted stem cell transplant.

CDR3 bases: TGTGCCAGCAGCCCATCTCGGGTAGCGGGGGCCACAGATACGCAGTATTTT. It codes for CASSPSRVAGATDTQYF. The J gene is TRBJ2-3, the V gene TRBV7-9; 9 nucleotides agree with TRBD2. The CDR3 is 17 amino acids. V was clipped by 5 bases and J by 2 bases; unmatched bases: 11. Germline values: CDR1 SEHNR, CDR2 FQNEAQ (reference sequence).